The source of this T cell receptor (beta chain) is a study of cytomegalovirus exposure and HLA in healthy donors (dated by TCRdb to about 2017). A note on the overall study: An earlier analysis of roughly 500 of the donors reported about 290 Gb of sequence data and some 100 million unique TCR beta sequences from approximately 180 million T cells. Class I and class II HLA loci were covered by the typing at four-digit resolution. The number of donors typed differed by locus, with roughly 620-630 for A, B, C, DRB1 and DQB1, approximately 500 for DQA1, about 610 for DPA1, and over 400 for DPB1. A later genetic analysis used genome-wide SNP genotypes for about 60% of the roughly 700 donors, treating that subset as a discovery cohort. The study used immunosequencing to profile the T cell repertoires of under 700 subjects and linked those repertoires to cytomegalovirus serostatus. All discovery cohort repertoires had been generated using a single sequencing platform. Donor age, sex, ethnicity and CMV serostatus were compiled alongside the repertoire data. Because of strong linkage in the cohort, a few DR-DQ haplotypes were treated as single units for association and clustering. The study aimed to test whether cataloging public T cell receptors could reveal signatures of past pathogen exposure. To study patterns of TCR occurrence, a later analysis re-analyzed previously published TCR beta repertoires from 700 or so donors and added high-resolution HLA genotyping. An earlier analysis of fewer than 750 of the donors used high-throughput TCR beta sequencing to judge whether each TCR beta V gene segment behaved as functional or pseudogenic. An early release covering roughly 640 HLA-typed donors comprised approximately 300 gigabases of sequencing data and around 86 million unique TCR sequences. High-throughput TCR immunosequencing, statistical association of individual TCRs with disease status, and machine learning were combined to predict cytomegalovirus infection status. On average, roughly 250,000 unique TCR beta nucleotide sequences were sequenced per donor among about 400 genotyped donors of the cohort, with 15% to 20% of those sequences being non-productive. Among the approximately 420 genotyped donors, approximately 81% belonged to the genetic ancestry cluster associated with self-reported Caucasian donors. A separate validation cohort of about 110 different subjects was used in addition to the 666-subject first cohort. Rather than drawing on any new phenotypic data, the later analysis identified candidate immune exposures from TCR beta sequences and the way those sequences occurred across donors.

After removal of 0 bases from V and 5 bases from J, the junction retains 7 bases not matched to a gene. The CDR3 starts with the cysteine, ends with the phenylalanine, and has 16 residues. Of all the DNA, just the CDR3 is kept, 48 bases in frame from base 1. The germline V gene (reference sequence) specifies GTSNPN as CDR1 and SVGIG as CDR2. With respect to this clone: Its antigen is not yet known. Qualities for individual bases were not recorded, and no much larger clone is one base off.

In total, 600 or so healthy bone marrow donors made up the cohort. At the time of sampling, every cohort member was nominally healthy, though immune exposures that went unrecorded were likely present. The donor was CMV seronegative and belonged to the group of 352 seronegative cohort members. A peripheral blood sample was collected from each donor, and TCR beta sequencing was performed on peripheral blood mononuclear cells. Genomic DNA was extracted from the blood cell samples with the Qiagen DNeasy Blood Extraction Kit. Library construction relied on the immunoSEQ multiplex PCR assay. For the multiplex PCR, a mixture combining 60 forward primers for TCR Vbeta segments and 13 reverse primers for TCR Jbeta segments was used. The CDR3 region of rearranged TCR beta genes was amplified from genomic DNA by a multiplex PCR assay. The amplified TCR beta libraries were sequenced on the Illumina HiSeq System as 87-base-pair reads. The source study handled its data this way. In a later analysis, roughly 80 million unique TCR beta chains were counted across the 650 to 700 repertoires, and roughly 10 million of these chains were shared by at least two donors. Raw reads were error-corrected and collapsed into unique sequences with a nearest-neighbor algorithm that merged closely related sequences to remove PCR and sequencing errors. Alignment of CDR3 sequences to IMGT reference sequences was used to assign V, D and J gene segments. For a sequence to be retained, a match of at least six nucleotides was required to both a V gene segment and a J gene segment. Rearrangements were classified as productive when the CDR3 lacked stop codons and remained in frame with V and J, and all other rearrangements were classified as non-productive. Following IMGT convention, CDR3 was defined as the stretch from the second conserved V-encoded cysteine up to the conserved J-encoded phenylalanine. The earlier analysis of 587 of the donors excluded any sequence lacking an unambiguous match to a single V gene segment. In an earlier analysis of 587 of the donors, V segments were called functional above 56.7% productive rearrangements and were called segregating when the between-donor standard deviation exceeded 5%. To diagnose cytomegalovirus status from the catalog of TCR beta chain sequences, a statistical classification framework was built. V and J gene assignment, in a later analysis, came from comparing TCR nucleotide sequences with IMGT/GENE-DB human TR gene sequences. A later analysis assigned CDR3 sequences and most-parsimonious VDJ recombination scenarios with the TCRdist pipeline. In a later analysis, every TCR beta chain was defined by the combination of its CDR3 amino acid sequence and its V-gene family, and reads without a unique V-gene family were dropped. To address suspected cross-contamination and a sequencing artifact, a later analysis removed several hundred highly shared, low-generation-probability nucleotide sequences. In a later analysis, a clonal expansion index for each public chain was calculated from normalized within-repertoire ranks of inferred template counts. In a later analysis, generation probabilities were computed with a VDJ recombination model fitted to out-of-frame rearrangements, and the resulting probabilities were checked against IGoR. Hypergeometric tests were used in a later analysis to score TCR-TCR, TCR-HLA and TCR-CMV co-occurrence, with a repertoire-size bias correction applied to the TCR pairs. To estimate false discovery rates, a later analysis permuted the HLA or CMV assignments 20 times. A later analysis grouped co-occurring TCRs with DBSCAN, adding TCRdist sequence similarity when clustering within HLA-allele-positive subsets. Repertoires with fewer than 30,000 or more than 120,000 public chains were left out of co-occurrence clustering, as were five repertoires with anomalous nucleotide sharing. Held by TCRdb, this immuneACCESS table contains in-frame sequences only and omits some clones. Under half of the omission traces to an unresolved V gene where checked; the cause of the rest is unknown. That table gives V, J and clone size, and the DNA gave D and trimming. Within this sample are more than 150,000 clones, with around 86% of them counted one time only. Roughly 0.75% of the sample goes to the ten largest clones.

Overall study outcomes, separate from this receptor: In an earlier analysis of over 550 of the donors, most TCR beta V segments were observed in productive rearrangements about 90% or about 30% of the time, broadly matching IMGT annotations. Most CMV-associated TCR beta chains appeared to be HLA-restricted in a later analysis, and the HLA associations seemed to be driven largely by CMV exposure. Because some donors lacked HLA typing at each locus, the association tests relied only on the typed subset. In vitro tests confirmed that a few of the cytomegalovirus-associated TCR beta chains recognize cytomegalovirus antigens. A cluster of highly shared sequence variants was judged likely to be a technical artifact of the sequencing pipeline. When HLA alleles, especially DR and DQ, strongly co-occurred, attributing TCR associations to individual alleles was difficult. According to a later analysis, TCR association rates differed among HLA loci, with DRB1 alleles showing the most associated TCRs and HLA-C alleles showing the fewest. Because the 87-base-pair reads could not distinguish some IMGT-functional V segments, including TRBV6-2 and TRBV6-3, those segments were excluded. A further reported finding was that TCR beta sequences accurately predicted the HLA-A and HLA-B alleles for most subjects in the first cohort. The presence/absence analyses assumed that sequencing depth was roughly uniform across donors, and that assumption may not be true. Across donors, most TCR sequences were observed very rarely, whereas some public TCRs were present in many individuals. According to the authors, the approach could potentially be generalized to other disease states and immunological phenotypes. Only TCR beta chains were sequenced in this cohort, and the absence of alpha or paired-chain data limited detectable features. Several of the top co-occurrence clusters appeared to be linked to parvovirus B19, influenza, CMV and Epstein-Barr virus, according to a later analysis. Linkage disequilibrium might explain the correlated functional status among segregating V segments, but an unknown experimental factor could not be ruled out. Compared with the roughly 600-donor mean, donors in an Asian-associated ancestry cluster had fewer N-insertions in productive TCRs, according to a later genetic analysis. In a later analysis, HLA-associated TCR beta chains were found to be more clonally expanded and to have lower generation probabilities than equally common non-associated chains. Specific HLA alleles were associated with roughly 17,000 TCR beta sequences at a false discovery rate of 0.05 in a later analysis. About 17 rarely observed V segments, including chromosome 9 orphons, were excluded from the earlier analysis of approximately 500 of the donors because counts were too low. The study listed around 160 TCR beta chains as associated with cytomegalovirus. In a later genetic analysis, a missense DCLRE1C variant was associated with V-gene and J-gene trimming of TCR beta chains, and the association was replicated in an independent cohort. In both the original and validation cohorts, the classifier was reported to diagnose cytomegalovirus status with high specificity and sensitivity. CMV serostatus was the only immune exposure information available for the cohort.

The TCR was taken from a woman under 30 in good health and CMV-seronegative. Here the chain combines TRBV30 and TRBJ1-5; a stretch of 10 junction bases matches TRBD1. The sequenced sample was PBMCs. The nucleotide sequence reads as follows: TGTGCCTGGAGTGTTACCATGGGACAGGGGTATCAGCCCCAGCATTTT. Its protein reads: CAWSVTMGQGYQPQHF.